This is a list of T cell receptor beta chains from one sample in a study of T cell changes during pregnancy in multiple sclerosis. Clones were sequenced by immunoSEQ multiplex PCR, and TCRdb holds only the in-frame ones, with some missing. The data show tens of thousands of clones, with 85% to 95% seen just once and around 0.45% held by the top ten. Source: CD4+ T cells from peripheral blood mononuclear cells, taken in the second trimester of pregnancy. All receptors come from a female donor with multiple sclerosis, enrolled in a pregnancy study. Both conserved end residues are part of each CDR3. Fields, in order: clone size, D gene, J gene, V gene, CDR3 protein, CDR3 DNA. D genes are given only for firm matches. The size field is filled for only some rows; it gives once, few, many or a size class.

. TRBD2 TRBJ2-3 TRBV4-1 CASSQPWGLAVADTQYF TGCGCCAGCAGCCAACCCTGGGGACTAGCGGTGGCAGATACGCAGTATTTT
. . TRBJ2-1 TRBV2 CASSGGRGSYNEQFF TGTGCCAGCAGTGGGGGGAGGGGGTCCTACAATGAGCAGTTCTTC
once . TRBJ1-5 TRBV30 CAWSVQGQPQHF TGTGCCTGGAGTGTACAGGGACAGCCCCAGCATTTT
. TRBD1 TRBJ1-1 TRBV27 CASSAGRQGLNLNTEAFF TGTGCCAGCAGTGCTGGAAGACAGGGCCTAAACTTGAACACTGAAGCTTTCTTT
few . TRBJ1-1 TRBV30 CAWSPPRRLAFF TGTGCCTGGAGTCCTCCCAGGAGGTTAGCTTTCTTT
. TRBD1 TRBJ2-5 TRBV9 CASSGAAGGRETQYF TGTGCCAGCAGCGGCGCTGCAGGGGGTCGGGAGACCCAGTACTTC
. TRBD2 TRBJ2-7 TRBV27 CASIPLAGDPYEQYF TGTGCCAGCATCCCCCTAGCGGGAGACCCCTACGAGCAGTACTTC
. TRBD2 TRBJ2-7 TRBV27 CASRLGTSGSVEQYF TGTGCCAGCAGATTAGGGACTAGCGGGAGTGTAGAGCAGTACTTC
. . TRBJ2-1 TRBV9 CASSVGSATESREQFF TGTGCCAGCAGCGTAGGTTCAGCAACAGAGTCACGGGAGCAGTTCTTC
. TRBD1 TRBJ1-3 TRBV19 CASSNRGNSGNTIYF TGTGCCAGTAGCAACAGGGGGAACTCTGGAAACACCATATATTTT
. . TRBJ1-4 TRBV4-2 CASSPERTNEKLFF TGTGCCAGCAGCCCAGAGCGAACTAATGAAAAACTGTTTTTT
. . TRBJ1-2 TRBV4-1 CASSQEPGSYGYTF TGCGCCAGCAGCCAAGAGCCAGGATCTTATGGCTACACCTTC
. . TRBJ2-3 TRBV2 CASSEGGGSWTDTQYF TGTGCCAGCAGTGAAGGGGGTGGGAGTTGGACAGATACGCAGTATTTT
. TRBD1 TRBJ2-1 TRBV7-2 CASSLRGTGVYNEQFF TGTGCCAGCAGCCTGCGCGGGACAGGGGTCTACAATGAGCAGTTCTTC
. . TRBJ1-2 TRBV5-1 CASSAPEFNYGYTF TGCGCCAGCAGTGCCCCGGAGTTTAACTATGGCTACACCTTC
. . TRBJ2-7 TRBV19 CATSSGGGFSYEQYF TGTGCCACCTCAAGTGGGGGAGGTTTTTCCTACGAGCAGTACTTC
. . TRBJ2-5 TRBV6-5 CASSYSSGVQTQYF TGTGCCAGCAGTTACTCGTCAGGGGTCCAGACCCAGTACTTC